Listed here are 24 T cell receptor beta chains from one sample, sequenced in a study of post-analysis software for immune sequencing data (dated by TCRdb to about 2015). Their antigen targets remain unknown. Broad study findings and their caveats: Significantly higher frequencies in patients than in controls were found for five or six TRBV segments, including TRBV5-6, TRBV5-1 and TRBV20-1.

Library construction relied on PCR. Instrument used: Illumina HiSeq 2500. To reduce PCR and sequencing biases, unique molecular identifiers were incorporated into the TCR beta cDNA libraries. TCRdb's own reprocessing of the public reads used fastp at Q25 and MiXCR and kept productive beta chains. CDR3 protein sequences are deduplicated, and each keeps its most common genes and DNA. Present in this sample are about 540,000 distinct CDR3 sequences, 30% to 40% of which were seen just once. The ten largest account for 4.5% to 7.5% of the sample. Sequencing input: blood. These receptors were taken from a girl aged 2-17 years with multiple sclerosis.

This clonotype was counted a few times. The rearrangement joins TRBV7-8 to TRBJ2-3; 10 bases are a match to TRBD2. Germline values: CDR1 SGHVS, CDR2 FQNEAQ. After removal of 1 base from V and 4 bases from J, the junction contained 5 bases not matched to a gene. The CDR3 length is 16 residues. In DNA, the CDR3 is TGTGCCAGCAGCTTAGGAGGCCTAGCGGGGGCAGATACGCAGTATTTT. It specifies CASSLGGLAGADTQYF.

This clonotype was counted only a few times. The rearrangement joins TRBV6-6 to TRBJ2-2; the D gene could be TRBD1 or TRBD2 (5 bases each). The CDR3 runs 15 residues. Trimming took 6 bases from V and 1 from J, leaving 12 bases between them. From germline, CDR1 is MNHNY and CDR2 SVGAGI (reference sequence). CDR3 loop: CASRSGTGNTGELFF. The CDR3 DNA is TGTGCCAGCAGATCCGGGACGGGGAACACCGGGGAGCTGTTTTTT.

The chain's CDR3 is CASSLVDGGLDEKLFF. The CDR3 bases are TGTGCCAGCAGCTTAGTTGACGGGGGGCTGGATGAAAAACTGTTTTTT. The rearrangement joins TRBV7-6 to TRBJ1-4; D possibly corresponds to TRBD1 (6 bases). The CDR3 consists of 16 residues. V lost 1 base and J lost 6, with 15 bases in between. The germline V gene has CDR1 SGHVS and CDR2 FNYEAQ.

There are many counts of this clonotype. The chain employs TRBV7-9 and TRBJ2-5; D is unresolved. The CDR3 totals 15 residues. The germline gives CDR1 SEHNR, CDR2 FQNEAQ (reference sequence). The germline V and J ends were trimmed by 3 bases and 2 bases, with 13 bases remaining between them. The CDR3 region is CASSLKMGSQETQYF. CDR3 coding DNA: TGTGCCAGCAGCTTGAAAATGGGATCTCAAGAGACCCAGTACTTC.

This clonotype was observed a few times. The chain combines TRBV6-5 with TRBJ2-7; 8 nucleotides match TRBD2. V lost 5 bases to trimming and J lost 3 bases; unmatched junction nucleotides: 12. This CDR3 spans 16 amino acids. The germline V gene encodes CDR1 MNHEY and CDR2 SVGAGI. The DNA for the CDR3 is TGTGCCAGCAGTCCCGGGGTAGCGGGGCTTCACTACGAGCAGTACTTC. Residues: CASSPGVAGLHYEQYF.

The V call is TRBV7-8, the J call TRBJ2-4, with TRBD2 matching 12 bases. Germline values: CDR1 SGHVS, CDR2 FQNEAQ. The CDR3 is made up of 16 amino acids. The J segment lost 10 bases and the V segment lost 2 bases, leaving 9 bases of the junction unmatched. Here the CDR3 reads CASSLTASGGVQIQYF. Here the CDR3 DNA reads TGTGCCAGCAGCTTAACGGCTAGCGGGGGGGTACAAATTCAGTACTTC.

The chain couples TRBV12-3 or TRBV12-4 to TRBJ1-2; 7 bases match TRBD1. V dropped 5 bases and J dropped 1; count of bases not matched to a gene: 10. This CDR3 has 16 residues. This CDR3 is CASSPPGTASNYGYTF. The DNA of the CDR3 is TGTGCCAGCAGTCCACCCGGGACAGCTAGTAACTATGGCTACACCTTC.

This clonotype was counted between two and nine times. The chain has TRBV3-1 and TRBJ1-2; D unclear. The CDR3 contains 15 residues. The germline V and J ends were trimmed by 0 bases and 1 base, with 9 bases remaining between them. CDR1 and CDR2 from the germline V gene are LGHDT and YNNKEL (reference sequence). As DNA, the CDR3 is TGTGCCAGCAGCCAAGAGGGAAGGATTAACTATGGCTACACCTTC. It is translated as CASSQEGRINYGYTF. The full variable domain, rest sourced from reference TRBV3-1 and TRBJ1-2, is DTAVSQTPKYLVTQMGNDKSIKCEQNLGHDTMYWYKQDSKKFLKIMFSYNNKELIINETVPNRFSPKSPDKAHLNLHINSLELGDSAVYFCASSQEGRINYGYTFGSGTRLTVV.

This clonotype has more than one count but fewer than ten. The chain employs TRBV28 and TRBJ2-3; D gene ambiguous. V was trimmed by 4 bases and J by 5 bases, leaving 19 bases between them. Per germline, CDR1 MDHEN and CDR2 SYDVKM. The CDR3 is 16 residues long. The CDR3 protein is CASSSLQGFIGDTQYF. The CDR3 nucleotides are TGTGCCAGCAGTTCACTCCAAGGGTTCATCGGAGATACGCAGTATTTT.

This clonotype has more than one count but fewer than ten. The J gene is TRBJ1-1, the V gene TRBV29-1; D possibly corresponds to TRBD1 (6 bases). CDR1 and CDR2 from the germline V gene are SQVTM and ANQGSEA. CDR3 length: 12 residues. Deletions cut 6 bases from V and 5 bases from J, with 13 bases between. CDR3 loop: CSVSGGQTEAFF. The CDR3 bases are TGCAGCGTCTCGGGGGGGCAGACTGAAGCTTTCTTT.

This clonotype was observed at least ten times. The chain has TRBV10-3 and TRBJ2-5; D might be TRBD1 (5 bases). Between the trimmed V and J ends, which lost 4 bases and 1 base, there was a span of 10 bases. Germline lookup yields CDR1 ENHRY and CDR2 SYGVKD. CDR3 length: 14 amino acids. CDR3 loop: CAISVGGAQETQYF. CDR3 coding DNA: TGTGCCATCAGTGTAGGTGGGGCCCAAGAGACCCAGTACTTC.

This clonotype was detected a few times. The rearrangement joins TRBV7-6 to TRBJ2-1, with TRBD1 matching 10 bases. J gave up 3 bases and V 5 bases, and 4 bases lay outside the gene matches. The germline V gene encodes CDR1 SGHVS and CDR2 FNYEAQ. This CDR3 is 15 amino acids long. In DNA form, the CDR3 reads TGTGCCAGCAGCCCCGGGACAGGGGTCTACAATGAGCAGTTCTTC. Translated: CASSPGTGVYNEQFF.

The chain recombines TRBV28 with TRBJ2-1; the D gene is possibly TRBD1 (5 bases). Germline V lookup: CDR1 MDHEN, CDR2 SYDVKM. The CDR3 has 14 residues. Trimming removed 5 bases from V and 2 bases from J, with 10 bases in between. This CDR3 reads CASSPRTPYNEQFF. The CDR3 nucleotides are TGTGCCAGCAGTCCCCGGACACCCTACAATGAGCAGTTCTTC.

The V and J genes are TRBV12-3 or TRBV12-4 and TRBJ2-7, with D possibly matching TRBD1 (5 bases). The CDR3 consists of 13 residues. Trimming shortened V by 3 bases and J by 5 bases, and 11 bases separated the two germline ends. CDR3 DNA: TGTGCCAGCAGTTTGAGCAGGGTCGACGAGCAGTACTTC. Its protein is CASSLSRVDEQYF.

In this sample, this clonotype turned up a few times. The rearrangement links TRBV6-5 to TRBJ2-7; D ambiguous. In germline, CDR1 is MNHEY, CDR2 SVGAGI. The CDR3 runs to 13 residues. The V end lost 2 bases, the J end lost 1 base, and 6 bases lay between the germline ends. CDR3 residues: CASSYHHSYEQYF. Here the CDR3 DNA reads TGTGCCAGCAGTTACCACCATTCCTACGAGCAGTACTTC.

The CDR3: CASSAGGNQETQYF. The CDR3 region has the DNA TGTGCCAGCAGCGCGGGGGGCAACCAAGAGACCCAGTACTTC. V and J are TRBV4-2 and TRBJ2-5; 8 nucleotides match TRBD2. CDR1 LGHNA and CDR2 YNFKEQ come from the germline V gene. With V trimmed by 5 bases and J by 0 bases, 2 bases remained unmatched. CDR3 length: 14 amino acids.

The rearrangement uses TRBV20-1 and TRBJ2-7; D is possibly TRBD1 (6 bases). The V and J ends lost 6 bases and 1 base respectively, with 16 bases between them. Germline loops: CDR1 DFQATT, CDR2 SNEGSKA (reference sequence). CDR3 length: 14 amino acids. The CDR3 is CSAPYGGQSYEQYF. CDR3 bases: TGCAGTGCCCCCTATGGGGGCCAGTCCTACGAGCAGTACTTC.

This clonotype was detected a few times. The chain combines TRBV3-1 with TRBJ2-1; TRBD2 matches 10 bases. The CDR3 consists of 14 residues. Germline CDR1 reads LGHDT; CDR2 reads YNNKEL (reference sequence). V dropped 2 bases and J dropped 9; count of bases not matched to a gene: 4. Here the CDR3 reads CASSQTIAGGEQFF. The CDR3 DNA follows: TGTGCCAGCAGCCAAACCATAGCGGGGGGTGAGCAGTTCTTC.

The chain has TRBV5-1 and TRBJ1-2, with D unclear. CDR1 is SGHRS and CDR2 is YFSETQ in the germline V gene. V was cut by 4 bases and J by 7 bases, with 11 bases left in between. CDR3 length: 12 residues. The CDR3 DNA is TGCGCCAGCAGCGATAGAGGGTTTGGCTACACCTTC. Translation gives CASSDRGFGYTF.

The rearrangement uses TRBV25-1 and TRBJ2-6; 10 bases map to TRBD1. Germline-derived CDR1 and CDR2 are MGHDK and SYGVNS. With 5 bases clipped from V and 2 bases from J, the junction kept 6 bases outside the gene matches. This CDR3 has 17 residues. Written as DNA, the CDR3 is TGTGCCAGCAGTTCCCGGACAGGGGGAGCTGGGGCCAACGTCCTGACTTTC. Amino acid sequence: CASSSRTGGAGANVLTF.

The table lists this clonotype with a few counts. The rearrangement uses TRBV15 and TRBJ1-2; no reliable D call. The CDR3 has 15 residues. Germline lookup yields CDR1 LNHNV and CDR2 YYDKDF (reference sequence). With 7 bases removed from V and 6 bases from J, the gap between germline ends came to 21 bases. DNA of the CDR3: TGTGCCACCACCGGCAACCCTCGTGGGGAGGATGGCTACACCTTC. It is translated as CATTGNPRGEDGYTF.

This clonotype was found a few times. This chain uses TRBV10-3 with TRBJ2-7, with D tentatively TRBD2 (6 bases). The V and J ends lost 10 bases and 3 bases respectively, with 16 bases between them. CDR3 size: 13 residues. Germline lookup yields CDR1 ENHRY and CDR2 SYGVKD. CDR3 loop: CASTEGRSYEQYF. The CDR3 DNA is TGTGCCAGCACGGAGGGACGGAGCTACGAGCAGTACTTC.

The V and J genes are TRBV20-1 and TRBJ2-1, with unresolved D. Germline loops: CDR1 DFQATT, CDR2 SNEGSKA (reference sequence). The CDR3 length is 9 residues. Written as DNA, the CDR3 is TGCAGGACGTCCGATGAGCAGTTCTTC. Amino acids: CRTSDEQFF.

The chain couples TRBV12-3 or TRBV12-4 to TRBJ1-1, with D tentatively TRBD1 (6 bases). Trimming stripped 6 bases from V and 3 bases from J, with 11 bases between. The CDR3 has 13 amino acids. CDR3: CASSAKGDTEAFF. The CDR3 coding sequence is TGTGCCAGCAGCGCAAAGGGGGACACTGAAGCTTTCTTT.